One and the same sample provided the 31 T cell receptor beta chains below, sequenced in a study of blood T cell repertoires in COVID-19. The assay was immunoSEQ multiplex PCR, and TCRdb's table has in-frame clones only and misses some. The data contain about 88,000 clones, 90% to 95% of them singletons. Sequenced material: peripheral blood. Source of these receptors: a man in his fifties or sixties with acute or convalescent COVID-19.

The genes are TRBV2 and TRBJ1-1, with D possibly matching TRBD1 (6 bases). The CDR3 contains 14 residues. Trimming cost V 6 bases and J 2 bases, with 13 bases left between them. Germline assignment: CDR1 SNHLY and CDR2 FYNNEI. CDR3 amino acids: CASRPGHTNTEAFF. CDR3 coding DNA: TGTGCCAGCAGACCGGGACACACTAACACTGAAGCTTTCTTT.

The CDR3 sequence: CASSITTNQPQHF. The CDR3 bases are TGTGCCAGTAGTATAACGACAAATCAGCCCCAGCATTTT. This chain joins TRBV19 and TRBJ1-5; D is unresolved. The CDR3 extends over 13 amino acids. CDR1 and CDR2 (germline): LNHDA, SQIVND (reference sequence). V shed 2 bases and J shed 4 bases, with 6 bases lying between them. Full variable domain (missing parts from reference TRBV19 and TRBJ1-5): DGGITQSPKYLFRKEGQNVTLSCEQNLNHDAMYWYRQDPGQGLRLIYYSQIVNDFQKGDIAEGYSVSREKKESFPLTVTSAQKNPTAFYLCASSITTNQPQHFGDGTRLSIL.

The sample holds one count of this clone. The chain recombines TRBV5-4 with TRBJ2-1; 9 bases fit TRBD2. CDR3 length: 16 residues. The germline V gene encodes CDR1 SGHNT and CDR2 YYREEE (reference sequence). Losses at the gene ends were 0 bases for V and 6 bases for J; bases not matched to a gene: 7. CDR3: CASSLAETSGANEQFF. CDR3 DNA sequence: TGTGCCAGCAGCTTGGCCGAGACTAGCGGCGCCAATGAGCAGTTCTTC.

The chain joins TRBV9 to TRBJ2-7; tentatively, D is TRBD2 (5 bases). Trimming stripped 1 base from V and 3 bases from J, with 11 bases between. Germline V gene sequence: CDR1 SGDLS, CDR2 YYNGEE. The CDR3 consists of 14 residues. The CDR3 nucleotides are TGTGCCAGCAGCGTAACAGACCGGGACTACGAGCAGTACTTC. It is translated as CASSVTDRDYEQYF.

This chain uses TRBV27 with TRBJ1-1; the D gene is possibly TRBD1 (5 bases). Trimming shortened V by 2 bases and J by 3 bases, and 7 bases separated the two germline ends. This CDR3 has 13 residues. Germline CDR1 is MNHEY and CDR2 is SMNVEV (reference sequence). The CDR3 coding sequence is TGTGCCAGCAGTTTAGCGGGGGACACTGAAGCTTTCTTT. This codes for CASSLAGDTEAFF.

This chain connects TRBV11-1 to TRBJ1-3; unclear D gene. The germline CDR1 and CDR2 sequences are SGHAT and FQDESV (reference sequence). V was pared by 5 bases and J by 0 bases, with 11 bases between. The CDR3 extends over 15 amino acids. CDR3 DNA sequence: TGTGCCAGCAGCCCGAGAAGACTCTCTGGAAACACCATATATTTT. Its protein product is CASSPRRLSGNTIYF.

The chain is built from TRBV11-2 and TRBJ2-7; 11 bases are a match to TRBD2. This CDR3 is built from 12 residues. Germline V CDR1 and CDR2: SGHAT, FQNNGV. Unmatched junction bases numbered 1, after V lost 0 bases and J lost 12 bases. CDR3 region: CASSLEGLAAYF. DNA of the CDR3: TGTGCCAGCAGCTTAGAGGGACTAGCGGCGTACTTC.

V gene TRBV7-2 combines with J gene TRBJ1-4; unclear D gene. Germline loops: CDR1 SGHTA, CDR2 FQGNSA. V lost 0 bases and J 7 bases, leaving 6 bases between the germline ends. The CDR3 has 13 amino acids. The CDR3 sequence: CASSLALSEKLFF. CDR3 in DNA: TGTGCCAGCAGCTTAGCGCTGAGTGAAAAACTGTTTTTT.

This sequence joins TRBV12-3 or TRBV12-4 and TRBJ2-5, with D perhaps matching TRBD2 (6 bases). This CDR3 is 13 amino acids long. Trimming stripped 3 bases from V and 5 bases from J, with 10 bases between. The CDR3 DNA follows: TGTGCCAGCAGTTTTCTGGGGAGGGAGACCCAGTACTTC. Its protein product is CASSFLGRETQYF.

The chain combines TRBV4-3 with TRBJ2-1, with 8 bases matching TRBD1. The CDR3 is 17 amino acids. Trimming removed 2 bases from V and 7 bases from J; junction bases left unmatched: 13. Germline loops: CDR1 LGHNA, CDR2 YSLEER. CDR3 sequence: CASSQLRGGQGKNEQFF. The CDR3 DNA follows: TGCGCCAGCAGCCAACTCCGGGGAGGACAGGGTAAGAATGAGCAGTTCTTC.

This rearrangement joins TRBV6-5 to TRBJ1-1, with D unresolved. Germline V gene data show CDR1 as MNHEY and CDR2 as SVGAGI. V lost 6 bases and J 7 bases, leaving 12 bases between the germline ends. This CDR3 contains 12 residues. The CDR3 sequence is CASSRTTGEAFF. The CDR3, as DNA: TGTGCCAGCAGCCGAACTACTGGTGAAGCTTTCTTT.

V and J are TRBV25-1 and TRBJ2-3; possibly TRBD2 for D (5 bases). This CDR3 comprises 16 residues. The V gene's germline CDR1 is MGHDK and CDR2 SYGVNS. Trimming pared 1 base from V and 0 bases from J, leaving 11 bases between. The CDR3 coding sequence is TGTGCCAGCAGTGAATCACTGGGGAGTAGCACAGATACGCAGTATTTT. It encodes CASSESLGSSTDTQYF.

V and J are TRBV28 and TRBJ1-5, with D hard to call. V was cut by 8 bases and J by 2 bases, with 16 bases left in between. This CDR3 is built from 15 residues. Germline assignment: CDR1 MDHEN and CDR2 SYDVKM. In nucleotides, the CDR3 is TGTGCCAGCTCCCTCACCGGGGTCGGCAATCAGCCCCAGCATTTT. It codes for CASSLTGVGNQPQHF. Using reference TRBV28 and TRBJ1-5 for the parts outside the CDR3, the full variable domain is DVKVTQSSRYLVKRTGEKVFLECVQDMDHENMFWYRQDPGLGLRLIYFSYDVKMKEKGDIPEGYSVSREKKERFSLILESASTNQTSMYLCASSLTGVGNQPQHFGDGTRLSIL.

This rearrangement joins TRBV10-3 to TRBJ2-1; 13 positions match TRBD2. This CDR3 spans 15 amino acids. Trimming took 6 bases from V and 7 from J; bases not matched to a gene: 6. Looked up from germline, CDR1 is ENHRY and CDR2 is SYGVKD. As DNA, the CDR3 is TGTGCCATCAGGGAACTAGCGGGAGGGCGGAATGAGCAGTTCTTC. Translating it yields CAIRELAGGRNEQFF.

The chain is built from TRBV2 and TRBJ2-1; 9 positions agree with TRBD2. This CDR3 is 16 amino acids long. The J segment lost 3 bases and the V segment lost 3 bases, leaving 6 bases of the junction unmatched. Germline assignment: CDR1 SNHLY and CDR2 FYNNEI. The CDR3 loop reads CASSEGVAGVYNEQFF. CDR3 bases: TGTGCCAGCAGTGAGGGGGTAGCGGGAGTCTACAATGAGCAGTTCTTC.

The rearrangement links TRBV7-9 to TRBJ1-1; the D gene is possibly TRBD1 (6 bases). The CDR3 totals 12 residues. Per germline, CDR1 SEHNR and CDR2 FQNEAQ (reference sequence). Between the trimmed V and J ends, which lost 5 bases and 11 bases, there was a span of 15 bases. The DNA for the CDR3 is TGTGCCAGCAGCCCAGGGGCAGCGGGGGCTTTCTTT. This translates into CASSPGAAGAFF.

This rearrangement joins TRBV4-2 to TRBJ1-1; D gene unclear. The germline V and J ends were trimmed by 0 bases and 4 bases, with 21 bases remaining between them. This CDR3 has 18 amino acids. Germline CDR1 reads LGHNA; CDR2 reads YNFKEQ. The chain's CDR3 is CASSQEIILASASTEAFF. Written as DNA, the CDR3 is TGTGCCAGCAGCCAAGAGATCATATTAGCCAGTGCGTCCACTGAAGCTTTCTTT.

The chain has TRBV2 and TRBJ1-4, with D possibly matching TRBD1 (6 bases). V lost 6 bases, J lost 5 bases, and 16 bases lay in between. From germline, CDR1 is SNHLY and CDR2 FYNNEI. The CDR3 has 15 amino acids. Written as DNA, the CDR3 is TGTGCCAGCAGCCTACAGGGCCTGATGAATGAAAAACTGTTTTTT. Its translation is CASSLQGLMNEKLFF.

By share of the sample, this clone is medium-sized. Other DNA sequences in this sample translate to the same CDR3. The CDR3 sequence: CASSDSTSGSGANVLTF. CDR3 coding DNA: TGTGCCAGCAGTGACTCGACTAGCGGGAGTGGGGCCAACGTCCTGACTTTC. The chain uses TRBV6-4 and TRBJ2-6, with TRBD2 matching over 12 bases. This CDR3 has 17 residues. The junction had 0 bases not matched to a gene; V was cut back by 0 bases and J by 3 bases. CDR1 is MRHNA and CDR2 is SNTAGT in the germline V gene.

The chain recombines TRBV19 with TRBJ2-2; tentatively, D is TRBD1 (6 bases). This CDR3 spans 15 amino acids. V lost 2 bases, J lost 5 bases, and 12 bases lay in between. From germline, CDR1 is LNHDA and CDR2 SQIVND (reference sequence). CDR3 residues: CASSISGEITGELFF. CDR3 in DNA: TGTGCCAGTAGTATATCAGGGGAAATAACCGGGGAGCTGTTTTTT.

The CDR3 region has the DNA TGTGCCAGCTCACCCTCCGGGGACTATGGCTACACCTTC. Translation: CASSPSGDYGYTF. The chain uses TRBV18 and TRBJ1-2; D is undetermined. This CDR3 spans 13 amino acids. V lost 3 bases to trimming and J lost 3 bases, with 8 bases between them. Germline V gives CDR1 KGHSH, CDR2 LQKENI.

CDR3 protein: CACWGRAGANVLTF. CDR3 coding DNA: TGTGCCTGCTGGGGGAGGGCTGGGGCCAACGTCCTGACTTTC. The chain has TRBV30 and TRBJ2-6; 7 bases match TRBD2. The ends lost 6 bases at V and 2 bases at J; junction bases unmatched: 4. From germline, CDR1 is GTSNPN and CDR2 SVGIG (reference sequence). The CDR3 is 14 amino acids.

This chain uses TRBV7-9 with TRBJ2-7, with 10 bases aligning to TRBD1. V shed 4 bases and J 4 bases; nucleotides not matched to a gene: 4. The germline V gene has CDR1 SEHNR and CDR2 FQNEAQ (reference sequence). This CDR3 comprises 14 residues. CDR3 bases: TGTGCCAGCAGCTACGGGACAGGGGCATACGAGCAGTACTTC. Its translation is CASSYGTGAYEQYF.

The rearrangement joins TRBV19 to TRBJ2-5; possibly TRBD1 for D (8 bases). The CDR3 runs 17 residues. Germline CDR1 LNHDA, CDR2 SQIVND (reference sequence). With 4 bases removed from V and 3 bases from J, the gap between germline ends came to 21 bases. In DNA form, the CDR3 reads TGTGCCAGTAGTAGGTGGACAGGGAGGGGATCAGAAGAGACCCAGTACTTC. This translates into CASSRWTGRGSEETQYF.

V usage is TRBV6-4 and J usage is TRBJ1-6; no reliable D call. V lost 0 bases to trimming and J lost 7 bases, with 4 bases between them. Germline CDR1 MRHNA, CDR2 SNTAGT. CDR3 length: 13 residues. The CDR3 coding sequence is TGTGCCAGCAGTGACTCGAGGAATTCACCCCTCCACTTT. It encodes CASSDSRNSPLHF.

V is TRBV5-4 and J is TRBJ2-7, with 11 bases that match TRBD2. V lost 3 bases to trimming and J lost 5 bases; unmatched junction nucleotides: 10. Germline CDR1 and CDR2: SGHNT and YYREEE (reference sequence). The CDR3 spans 16 residues. The DNA for the CDR3 is TGTGCCAGCAGCTCCTTCCTACTAGCGGGAGTTGACGAGCAGTACTTC. This translates into CASSSFLLAGVDEQYF.

This chain connects TRBV6-5 to TRBJ2-3; D unresolved. The germline CDR1 and CDR2 sequences are MNHEY and SVGAGI. The CDR3 runs 13 residues. Trimming left V 3 bases short and J 3 bases short, with 7 bases between. The CDR3 DNA follows: TGTGCCAGCAGTTATTTTCATACAGATACGCAGTATTTT. Translating gives CASSYFHTDTQYF.

This sequence joins TRBV29-1 and TRBJ2-1; 8 nucleotides align to TRBD1. The CDR3 runs 20 residues. J lost 6 bases, V lost 4 bases, and 26 bases had no gene match. The germline CDR1 and CDR2 sequences are SQVTM and ANQGSEA. CDR3 sequence reads: CSVVRDRTGTRRLLGNEQFF. In DNA form, the CDR3 reads TGCAGCGTTGTAAGGGACAGGACCGGGACTCGCCGCCTTCTAGGCAATGAGCAGTTCTTC.

The rearrangement joins TRBV6-6 to TRBJ2-6; D gene uncertain. This CDR3 has 18 amino acids. Germline V gene data show CDR1 as MNHNY and CDR2 as SVGAGI (reference sequence). V lost 5 bases, J lost 0 bases, and 17 bases lay in between. The CDR3 DNA follows: TGTGCCAGCAGTCCCCGGAGCCCCCGTAACTCTGGGGCCAACGTCCTGACTTTC. Its translation: CASSPRSPRNSGANVLTF.

CDR3 nucleotides: TGTGCCAGCAGCCAAGTACCACAGGGAACTCAGCCCCAGCATTTT. This codes for CASSQVPQGTQPQHF. This chain connects TRBV4-2 to TRBJ1-5; the D gene is possibly TRBD1 (6 bases). There are 15 residues in the CDR3. Germline assignment: CDR1 LGHNA and CDR2 YNFKEQ. V was trimmed by 1 base and J by 6 bases, leaving 13 bases between them.

This clone was recorded once. The rearrangement joins TRBV6-2 or TRBV6-3 to TRBJ2-2; 9 positions agree with TRBD1. Germline V gene data show CDR1 as MNHEY and CDR2 as SVGEGT. The CDR3 extends over 18 amino acids. V was pared by 5 bases and J by 4 bases, with 14 bases of the junction left unmatched. CDR3 DNA sequence: TGTGCCAGCAGTAACCAAAACAGGGGGCCAAGGGGCACCGGGGAGCTGTTTTTT. Translated, it gives CASSNQNRGPRGTGELFF.